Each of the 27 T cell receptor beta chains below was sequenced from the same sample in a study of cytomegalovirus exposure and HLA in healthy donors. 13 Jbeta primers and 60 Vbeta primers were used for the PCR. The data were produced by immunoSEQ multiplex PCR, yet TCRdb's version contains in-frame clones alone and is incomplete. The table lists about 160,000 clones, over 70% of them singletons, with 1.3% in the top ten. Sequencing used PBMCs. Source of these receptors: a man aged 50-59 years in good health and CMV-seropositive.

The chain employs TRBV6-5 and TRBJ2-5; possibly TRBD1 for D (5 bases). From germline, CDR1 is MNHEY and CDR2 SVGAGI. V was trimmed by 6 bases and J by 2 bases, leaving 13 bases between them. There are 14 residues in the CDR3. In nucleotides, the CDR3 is TGTGCCAGCAGACCAGGGATCGGTCAAGAGACCCAGTACTTC. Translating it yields CASRPGIGQETQYF.

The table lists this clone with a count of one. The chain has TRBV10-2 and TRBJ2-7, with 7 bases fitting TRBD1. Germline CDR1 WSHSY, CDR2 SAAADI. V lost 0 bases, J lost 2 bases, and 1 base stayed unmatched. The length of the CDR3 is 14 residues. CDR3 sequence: CASSESRGPYEQYF. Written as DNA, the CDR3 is TGCGCCAGCAGTGAGTCGAGGGGGCCCTACGAGCAGTACTTC.

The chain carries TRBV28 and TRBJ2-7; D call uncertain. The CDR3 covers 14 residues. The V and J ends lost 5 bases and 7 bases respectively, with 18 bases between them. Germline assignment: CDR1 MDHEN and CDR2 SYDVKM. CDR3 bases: TGTGCCAGCAGTACCCCGGGTCTCTCATGGGAGCAGTACTTC. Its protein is CASSTPGLSWEQYF.

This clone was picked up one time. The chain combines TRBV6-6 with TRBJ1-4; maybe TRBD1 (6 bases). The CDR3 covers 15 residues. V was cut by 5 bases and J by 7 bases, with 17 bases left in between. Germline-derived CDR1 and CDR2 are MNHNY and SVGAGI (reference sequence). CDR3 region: CASSHHTGYGEKLFF. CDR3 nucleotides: TGTGCCAGCAGTCATCATACAGGGTATGGTGAAAAACTGTTTTTT.

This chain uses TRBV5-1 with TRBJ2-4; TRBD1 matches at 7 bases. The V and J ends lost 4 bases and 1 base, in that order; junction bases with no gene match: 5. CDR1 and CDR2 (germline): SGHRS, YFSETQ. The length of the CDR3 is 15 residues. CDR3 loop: CASSAVTGAKNIQYF. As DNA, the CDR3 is TGCGCCAGCAGCGCTGTGACAGGGGCCAAAAACATTCAGTACTTC.

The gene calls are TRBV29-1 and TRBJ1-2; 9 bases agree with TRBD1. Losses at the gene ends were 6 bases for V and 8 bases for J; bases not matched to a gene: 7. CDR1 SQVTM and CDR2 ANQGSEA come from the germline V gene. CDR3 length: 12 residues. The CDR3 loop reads CSVEQGAKGYTF. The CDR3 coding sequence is TGCAGCGTAGAACAGGGGGCTAAGGGCTACACCTTC.

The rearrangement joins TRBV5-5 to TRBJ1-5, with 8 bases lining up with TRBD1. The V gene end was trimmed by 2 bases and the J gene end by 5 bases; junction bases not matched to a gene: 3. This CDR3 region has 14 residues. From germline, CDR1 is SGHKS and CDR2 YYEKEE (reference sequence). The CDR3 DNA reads TGTGCCAGCAGCTTCGACAGGGGCGATCAGCCCCAGCATTTT. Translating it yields CASSFDRGDQPQHF.

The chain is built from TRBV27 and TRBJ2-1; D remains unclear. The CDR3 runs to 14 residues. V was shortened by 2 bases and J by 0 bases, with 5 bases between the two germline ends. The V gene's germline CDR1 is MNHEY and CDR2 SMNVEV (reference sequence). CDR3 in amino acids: CASSLISSYNEQFF. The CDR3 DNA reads TGTGCCAGCAGTTTAATTAGCTCCTACAATGAGCAGTTCTTC.

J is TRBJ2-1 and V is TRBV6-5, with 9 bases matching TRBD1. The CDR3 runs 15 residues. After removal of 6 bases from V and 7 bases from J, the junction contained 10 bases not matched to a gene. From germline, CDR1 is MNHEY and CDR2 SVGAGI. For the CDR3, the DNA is TGTGCCAGCAGCTCCGCGGGGACAGGGTTTAATGAGCAGTTCTTC. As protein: CASSSAGTGFNEQFF.

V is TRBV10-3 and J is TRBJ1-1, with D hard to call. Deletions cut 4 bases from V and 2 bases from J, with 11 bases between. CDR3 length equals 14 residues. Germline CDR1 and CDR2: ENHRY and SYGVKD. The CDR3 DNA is TGTGCCATCAGTGGGCAGGCGGGCAACACTGAAGCTTTCTTT. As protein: CAISGQAGNTEAFF.

The CDR3, as DNA: TGTGCCAGCTCGCCCTCTAGCGGGAGAATCACAGATACGCAGTATTTT. It codes for CASSPSSGRITDTQYF. The J gene is TRBJ2-3, the V gene TRBV18; 10 bases line up with TRBD2. V gave up 6 bases and J gave up 2 bases; unmatched junction bases: 8. The CDR3 consists of 16 residues. Germline V gene data show CDR1 as KGHSH and CDR2 as LQKENI.

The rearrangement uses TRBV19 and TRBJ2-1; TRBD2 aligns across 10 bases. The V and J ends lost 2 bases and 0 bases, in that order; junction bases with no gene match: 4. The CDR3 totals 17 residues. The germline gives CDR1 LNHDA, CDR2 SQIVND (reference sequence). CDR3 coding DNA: TGTGCCAGTAGTATACTTACTAGCGGGGCCTCCTACAATGAGCAGTTCTTC. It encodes CASSILTSGASYNEQFF.

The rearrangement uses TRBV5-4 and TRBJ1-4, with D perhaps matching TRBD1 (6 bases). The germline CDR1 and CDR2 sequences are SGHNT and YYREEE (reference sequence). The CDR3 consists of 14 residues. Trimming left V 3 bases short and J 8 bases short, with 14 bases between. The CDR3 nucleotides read TGTGCCAGCAGCTCCGGCCAGGGGCGAGAAAAACTGTTTTTT. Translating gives CASSSGQGREKLFF.

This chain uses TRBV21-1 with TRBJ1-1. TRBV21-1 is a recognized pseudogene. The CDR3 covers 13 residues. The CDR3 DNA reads TGTGCCAGCAGCAAAAAGGGCGGGAGTAAAGCTTTCTTT. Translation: CASSKKGGSKAFF.

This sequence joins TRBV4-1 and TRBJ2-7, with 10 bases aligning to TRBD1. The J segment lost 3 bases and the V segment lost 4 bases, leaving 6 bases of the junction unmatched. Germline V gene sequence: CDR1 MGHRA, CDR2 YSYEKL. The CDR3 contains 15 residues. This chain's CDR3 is CASSPRQGASYEQYF. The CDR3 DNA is TGCGCCAGCAGCCCGCGACAGGGGGCGAGCTACGAGCAGTACTTC.

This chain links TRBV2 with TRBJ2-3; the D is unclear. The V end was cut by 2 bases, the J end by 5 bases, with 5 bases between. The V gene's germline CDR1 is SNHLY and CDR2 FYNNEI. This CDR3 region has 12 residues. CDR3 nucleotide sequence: TGTGCCAGCAGTGAATTAGTAGATACGCAGTATTTT. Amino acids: CASSELVDTQYF.

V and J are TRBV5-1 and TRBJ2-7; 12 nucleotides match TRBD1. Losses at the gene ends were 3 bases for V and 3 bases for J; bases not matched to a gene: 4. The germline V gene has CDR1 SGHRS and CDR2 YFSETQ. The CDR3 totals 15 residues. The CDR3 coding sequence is TGCGCCAGCAGCTCCGGGACAGGGGGCTACTACGAGCAGTACTTC. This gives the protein CASSSGTGGYYEQYF.

CDR3 region: CASSPPNRGGEQYF. The DNA of the CDR3 is TGTGCCAGCTCACCACCGAATCGAGGAGGCGAGCAGTACTTC. This chain uses TRBV18 with TRBJ2-7, with D maybe TRBD2 (5 bases). Germline CDR1 reads KGHSH; CDR2 reads LQKENI. Trimming shortened V by 0 bases and J by 6 bases, and 12 bases separated the two germline ends. CDR3 size: 14 residues.

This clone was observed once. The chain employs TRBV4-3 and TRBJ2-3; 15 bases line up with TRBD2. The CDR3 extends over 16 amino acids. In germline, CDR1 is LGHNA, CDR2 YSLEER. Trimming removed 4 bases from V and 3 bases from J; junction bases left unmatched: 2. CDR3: CASSLGLAGGTDTQYF. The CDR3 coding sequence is TGCGCCAGCAGCCTAGGACTAGCGGGAGGGACAGATACGCAGTATTTT.

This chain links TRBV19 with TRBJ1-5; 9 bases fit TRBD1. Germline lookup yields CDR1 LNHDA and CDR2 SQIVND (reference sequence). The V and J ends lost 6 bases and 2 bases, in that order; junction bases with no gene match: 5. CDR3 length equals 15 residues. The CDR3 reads CASRKTGGGNQPQHF. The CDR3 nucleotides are TGTGCCAGTAGAAAGACAGGGGGAGGCAATCAGCCCCAGCATTTT.

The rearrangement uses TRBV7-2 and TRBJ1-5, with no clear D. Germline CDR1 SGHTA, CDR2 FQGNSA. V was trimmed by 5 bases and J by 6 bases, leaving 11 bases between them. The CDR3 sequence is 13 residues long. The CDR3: CASSPDRGQPQHF. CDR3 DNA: TGTGCCAGCAGCCCAGACCGGGGTCAGCCCCAGCATTTT.

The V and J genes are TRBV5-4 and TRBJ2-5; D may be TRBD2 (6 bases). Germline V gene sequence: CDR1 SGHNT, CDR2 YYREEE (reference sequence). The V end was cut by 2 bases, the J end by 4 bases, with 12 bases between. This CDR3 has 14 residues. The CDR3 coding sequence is TGTGCCAGCAGCTTTAGCGGAGTGACAGAGACCCAGTACTTC. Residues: CASSFSGVTETQYF.

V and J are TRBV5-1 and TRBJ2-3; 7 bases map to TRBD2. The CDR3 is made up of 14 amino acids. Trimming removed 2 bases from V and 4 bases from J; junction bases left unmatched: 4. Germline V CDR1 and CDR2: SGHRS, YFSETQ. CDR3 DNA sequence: TGCGCCAGCAGCTTAACGGGGGGAGCAGATACGCAGTATTTT. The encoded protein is CASSLTGGADTQYF.

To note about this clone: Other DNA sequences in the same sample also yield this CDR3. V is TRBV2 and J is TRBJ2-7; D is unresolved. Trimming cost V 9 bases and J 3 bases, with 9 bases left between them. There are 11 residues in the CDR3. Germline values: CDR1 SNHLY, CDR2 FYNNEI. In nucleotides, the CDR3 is TGTGCCAGTTCTAGAGGCTACGAGCAGTACTTC. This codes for CASSRGYEQYF.

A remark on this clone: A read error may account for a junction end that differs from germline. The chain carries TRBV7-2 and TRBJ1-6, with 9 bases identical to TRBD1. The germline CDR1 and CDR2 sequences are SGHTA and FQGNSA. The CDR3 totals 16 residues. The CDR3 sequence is CASRLDRGSYNSPLHF. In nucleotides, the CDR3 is TGTGCCAGCAGGTTAGACAGGGGGTCGTACAATTCACCCCTCCACTTT.

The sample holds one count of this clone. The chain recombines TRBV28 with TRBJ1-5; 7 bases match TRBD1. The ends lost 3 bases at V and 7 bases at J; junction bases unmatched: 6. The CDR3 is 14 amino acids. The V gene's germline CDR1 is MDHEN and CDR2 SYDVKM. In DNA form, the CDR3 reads TGTGCCAGCAGTTTGACAGGGCACAGCCAGCCCCAGCATTTT. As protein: CASSLTGHSQPQHF.

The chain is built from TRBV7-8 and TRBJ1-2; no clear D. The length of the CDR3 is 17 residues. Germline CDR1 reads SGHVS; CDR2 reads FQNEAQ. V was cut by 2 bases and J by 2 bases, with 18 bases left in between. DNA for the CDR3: TGTGCCAGCAGCTTAATGATCGCTGCATACTCAAACTATGGCTACACCTTC. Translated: CASSLMIAAYSNYGYTF.